This TCR beta chain emerged from a study of blood T cell repertoires in COVID-19. Authors' methods: It was from reference gene primer amplification that nucleated cell counts were estimated. Sequenced by immunoSEQ multiplex PCR; TCRdb stores in-frame clones only, minus some. V and J calls and clone size are as listed in that table; D and trimming were resolved from the DNA. The data show roughly 190,000 clones, approximately 90% seen once. This CDR3 spans 15 amino acids. CDR1 and CDR2 from the germline V gene are SGHNT and YYREEE (reference sequence). V lost 2 bases, J lost 5 bases, and 5 bases stayed unmatched.

Sample: peripheral blood. The V gene is TRBV5-4, the J gene TRBJ2-3; 10 nucleotides agree with TRBD2. The sequence was obtained from a human donor in a cohort sampled during active COVID-19. CDR3 residues: CASSLSGGAGDTQYF. The CDR3 coding sequence is TGTGCCAGCAGCTTAAGCGGGGGGGCCGGAGATACGCAGTATTTT.